The rows below give T cell receptor beta chains drawn from one sample of a study of human T cells and chemical hapten exposure. In TCRdb, the RACE reads were re-called with MiXCR into one record per CDR3 protein. The sample holds more than 45,000 distinct CDR3 sequences, around 12% seen once. The source was whole blood, collected in connection with sensitization to the hapten diphenylcyclopropenone (DPC). These receptors were taken from a man aged 25 to 40 with alopecia areata. Some clones in this sample may be carry-over from other donors' samples. Each CDR3 is given with its conserved first and last residue. D genes are given only for firm matches. A row's size may be missing; if present it is once, few, many or a size class.

clone_size j_call d_call v_call cdr3_aa cdr3_nt
NA TRBJ1-3 NA TRBV7-9 CASAVLGNTIYF TGTGCCAGCGCTGTTTTGGGAAACACCATATATTTT
NA TRBJ2-1 NA TRBV12-3/TRBV12-4 CASSYGGLSSYNEQFF TGTGCCAGCAGTTATGGCGGTCTGAGCTCCTACAATGAGCAGTTCTTC
few TRBJ1-1 TRBD1 TRBV5-1 CASTRGTGELLNTEAFF TGCGCCAGCACTCGCGGGACAGGGGAATTACTGAACACTGAAGCTTTCTTT
many TRBJ2-1 TRBD1 TRBV24-1 CATRYDRDGIDEQFF TGTGCCACCAGATACGACAGGGACGGAATCGATGAGCAGTTCTTC
many TRBJ2-3 TRBD1 TRBV5-1 CASSPRQGSGDTQYF TGCGCCAGCAGCCCCCGACAGGGGAGTGGAGATACGCAGTATTTT
few TRBJ1-2 NA TRBV4-1 CASSQEPTPYGDGYTF TGCGCCAGCAGCCAAGAACCCACACCATACGGGGATGGCTACACCTTC
many TRBJ2-3 NA TRBV11-2 CASSLDGTGNTDTQYF TGTGCCAGCAGCTTAGATGGTACGGGGAACACAGATACGCAGTATTTT
many TRBJ1-3 NA TRBV7-6 CASSRGAGNTIYF TGTGCCAGCAGTAGGGGGGCTGGAAACACCATATATTTT
many TRBJ1-2 NA TRBV9 CASVFSRVRYGYTF TGTGCCAGCGTTTTTTCCAGGGTTCGGTATGGCTACACCTTC
medium-sized TRBJ1-1 TRBD1 TRBV18 CASSLGTALFEAFF TGTGCCAGCTCACTAGGGACAGCGTTATTTGAAGCTTTCTTT
many TRBJ2-3 TRBD1 TRBV18 CASSPTPGQGSDTQYF TGTGCCAGCTCACCAACCCCGGGACAGGGATCAGATACGCAGTATTTT
NA TRBJ1-2 NA TRBV11-2 CASSSIKAGNYGYTF TGTGCCAGCAGCTCGATCAAGGCAGGGAACTATGGCTACACCTTC
many TRBJ1-1 NA TRBV4-3 CASSQGGKANTEAFF TGCGCCAGCAGCCAAGGGGGTAAGGCGAACACTGAAGCTTTCTTT
few TRBJ2-2 NA TRBV18 CASSSLSGELFF TGTGCCAGCTCATCACTGTCCGGGGAGCTGTTTTTT
many TRBJ1-6 NA TRBV7-2 CASSLQSYSPLHF TGTGCCAGCAGCCTCCAGTCCTATTCACCCCTCCACTTT
few TRBJ2-7 NA TRBV28 CASSLSPQAYEQYF TGTGCCAGCAGTTTATCGCCACAGGCCTACGAGCAGTACTTC
many TRBJ1-2 NA TRBV29-1 CSVSRRDYGYTF TGCAGCGTTAGCAGGAGAGATTATGGCTACACCTTC
few TRBJ2-7 NA TRBV10-3 CAIREDSRTYEQYF TGTGCCATCAGGGAGGACAGCAGAACCTACGAGCAGTACTTC
many TRBJ2-5 NA TRBV5-1 CASSFRQQETQYF TGCGCCAGCAGCTTTCGGCAGCAAGAGACCCAGTACTTC
many TRBJ1-1 NA TRBV11-3 CASSFGRYTEAFF TGTGCCAGCAGCTTTGGGAGATACACTGAAGCTTTCTTT
NA TRBJ2-5 NA TRBV7-7 CASSPGRVVKETQYF TGTGCTAGCAGCCCCGGTCGCGTTGTAAAAGAGACCCAGTACTTC
NA TRBJ1-2 NA TRBV29-1 CSVEGRNYGYTF TGCAGCGTTGAAGGGCGAAACTATGGCTACACCTTC
many TRBJ1-1 TRBD1 TRBV11-1 CASSSDRGRTEAFF TGTGCCAGCAGCTCTGACAGGGGGAGAACTGAAGCTTTCTTT
NA TRBJ1-1 NA TRBV7-2 CASSLEDLGTEAFF TGTGCCAGCAGCTTGGAGGACTTGGGCACTGAAGCTTTCTTT
many TRBJ2-1 NA TRBV5-1 CASSSSTRENEQFF TGCGCCAGCAGCTCCTCTACACGGGAGAATGAGCAGTTCTTC
NA TRBJ2-7 NA TRBV5-8 CASSLPGTYEQYF TGTGCCAGCAGCTTGCCGGGAACCTACGAGCAGTACTTC
many TRBJ1-6 NA TRBV12-3/TRBV12-4 CASSFSRRRYPLHF TGTGCCAGCAGTTTCTCTCGGAGAAGGTATCCCCTCCACTTT
NA TRBJ2-1 NA TRBV5-5 CASSLVVRVDLIGQFF TGTGCCAGCAGCTTGGTCGTCAGGGTGGATTTAATAGGGCAGTTCTTC
few TRBJ2-5 TRBD1 TRBV29-1 CSDGTASSTQYF TGCAGCGATGGGACAGCCAGTTCGACCCAGTACTTC
NA TRBJ2-7 NA TRBV6-5 CASSYGRSPYEQYF TGTGCCAGCAGTTACGGTCGTTCCCCCTACGAGCAGTACTTC
many TRBJ1-1 NA TRBV11-2 CASSEETITEAFF TGTGCCAGCTCTGAGGAGACCATCACTGAAGCTTTCTTT
many TRBJ2-7 NA TRBV29-1 CSVRRVFSYEQYF TGCAGCGTTAGGCGGGTGTTCTCCTACGAGCAGTACTTC
many TRBJ2-2 NA TRBV4-3 CASSHTRNRAGELFF TGCGCCAGCAGCCACACTAGGAATCGAGCCGGGGAGCTGTTTTTT
NA TRBJ1-6 NA TRBV7-2 CASRGIPGSPLHF TGTGCCAGCAGGGGGATACCGGGTTCACCCCTCCACTTT
many TRBJ2-7 NA TRBV10-3 CAISERAYEQYF TGTGCCATCAGTGAAAGGGCCTACGAGCAGTACTTC
NA TRBJ1-5 TRBD1 TRBV28 CASTSETGGRQPQHF TGTGCCAGCACCAGCGAAACAGGGGGCAGACAGCCCCAGCATTTT
many TRBJ2-3 TRBD2 TRBV7-2 CASGQLAGPGDTQYF TGTGCCAGCGGCCAACTAGCGGGGCCGGGAGATACGCAGTATTTT
many TRBJ1-1 NA TRBV7-2 CASSRREGETEAFF TGTGCCAGCAGCCGCAGGGAGGGAGAGACTGAAGCTTTCTTT
many TRBJ2-5 TRBD1 TRBV13 CASSLSGTGMETQYF TGTGCCAGCAGCCTCTCCGGGACAGGGATGGAGACCCAGTACTTC
few TRBJ1-5 NA TRBV10-3 CAISDWGDQPQHF TGTGCCATCAGTGATTGGGGGGACCAGCCCCAGCATTTT
NA TRBJ2-3 NA TRBV12-3/TRBV12-4 CASSLGLSPDTQYF TGTGCCAGCAGTTTGGGGCTATCCCCAGATACGCAGTATTTT
few TRBJ2-2 NA TRBV4-1 CASSQGSTGELFF TGCGCCAGCAGCCAGGGTTCCACCGGGGAGCTGTTTTTT
NA TRBJ2-6 NA TRBV19 CASTHSGANVLTF TGTGCCAGTACTCATTCTGGGGCCAACGTCCTGACTTTC
few TRBJ2-7 NA TRBV19 CASSISTFPSYEQYF TGTGCCAGTAGTATAAGCACTTTCCCCTCCTACGAGCAGTACTTC
few TRBJ2-2 NA TRBV20-1 CSASRLQGRSSGLFF TGCAGTGCTAGCCGGCTCCAAGGTAGAAGTTCCGGGCTGTTTTTT
NA TRBJ2-3 NA TRBV20-1 CSASRKTSSTDTQYF TGCAGTGCTAGTAGGAAAACCTCTAGCACAGATACGCAGTATTTT
many TRBJ1-2 TRBD1 TRBV20-1 CSARRQGVVVNYGYTF TGCAGTGCTAGGAGACAGGGGGTTGTTGTTAACTATGGCTACACCTTC
many TRBJ1-2 TRBD1 TRBV7-9 CASRAGTGGVSDGYTF TGTGCCAGCAGGGCCGGGACAGGGGGAGTCAGTGATGGCTACACCTTC
many TRBJ1-1 NA TRBV7-9 CASSSPGRDPLNTEAFF TGTGCCAGCAGCTCCCCCGGACGTGATCCGTTGAACACTGAAGCTTTCTTT
NA TRBJ1-3 NA TRBV28 CASSLVRNTIYF TGTGCCAGCAGTTTGGTACGAAACACCATATATTTT
many TRBJ2-5 NA TRBV28 CASSLPEGDETQYF TGTGCCAGCAGTTTGCCGGAAGGCGACGAGACCCAGTACTTC
NA TRBJ2-6 NA TRBV29-1 CSVYFSGANVLTF TGCAGCGTTTATTTTTCTGGGGCCAACGTCCTGACTTTC
many TRBJ2-7 TRBD1 TRBV5-1 CASSLAPTGGLYEQYF TGCGCCAGCAGCTTGGCTCCGACAGGGGGCCTCTACGAGCAGTACTTC
few TRBJ2-1 NA TRBV7-2 CASTLAVSSYNEQFF TGTGCCAGCACCTTAGCGGTTAGCTCCTACAATGAGCAGTTCTTC
NA TRBJ1-1 NA TRBV29-1 CSVGLSLSTEAFF TGCAGCGTGGGGTTAAGTCTTAGCACTGAAGCTTTCTTT
many TRBJ2-1 NA TRBV9 CASSVVDGQGNEQFF TGTGCCAGCAGCGTAGTGGACGGCCAAGGGAATGAGCAGTTCTTC